These 6 T cell receptor beta chains came from one sample sequenced in a study of T cell repertoires in cytomegalovirus infection (dated by TCRdb to about 2019). The sample was run on an Illumina HiSeq 1500. TCRdb applied fastp at Q25 and MiXCR to the public reads, then kept only in-frame beta chains. Rows merge per CDR3 protein into single entries with the most common DNA and genes. In all, the sample holds approximately 500,000 distinct CDR3 sequences, and approximately 16% of those were seen once. Clones ranked in the top ten supply 24% of the sample. The sequenced sample was CD8+ T cells from PBMCs. These TCRs come from a human donor in good health (CMV status not recorded). Some clones in this sample may be carry-over from other donors' samples.

In this sample, this clonotype turned up a few times. This chain uses TRBV19 with TRBJ1-5, with TRBD1 matching over 10 bases. The CDR3 has 15 amino acids. The germline CDR1 and CDR2 sequences are LNHDA and SQIVND (reference sequence). The V gene end was trimmed by 5 bases and the J gene end by 3 bases; junction bases not matched to a gene: 4. Here the CDR3 DNA reads TGTGCCAGTAGTCTCGGGACAGGGGACAATCAGCCCCAGCATTTT. It specifies CASSLGTGDNQPQHF.

About this clonotype: A read error may be the cause here, since a much bigger clone is one base away. In this CDR3 the conserved last residue, phenylalanine or tryptophan, is missing, so a read error is likely. The chain has TRBV7-3 and TRBJ2-6, with 10 positions matching TRBD2. The germline V gene encodes CDR1 SGHTA and CDR2 FQGTGA. Unmatched junction bases numbered 8, after V lost 2 bases and J lost 4 bases. This CDR3 spans 18 amino acids. CDR3 residues: CASSLPSGSKAGANVLTL. In nucleotides, the CDR3 is TGTGCCAGCAGCTTACCTAGCGGGAGTAAAGCCGGGGCCAACGTCCTGACTTTA.

There are many counts of this clonotype. The rearrangement uses TRBV24-1 and TRBJ2-1, with D hard to call. Trimming left V 9 bases short and J 7 bases short, with 18 bases between. Germline loops: CDR1 KGHDR, CDR2 SFDVKD. The CDR3 consists of 14 residues. The CDR3 sequence is CATRHQTLGNEQFF. The CDR3 nucleotides read TGTGCCACCCGACACCAAACCCTCGGGAATGAGCAGTTCTTC.

On this clonotype itself: This could be a read error, since a much larger clone is one nucleotide away. In DNA form, the CDR3 reads TGTGCCATCAGTGGAGGGACAGGGAGCTCCTACAATCAGCAGTTCTTC. It codes for CAISGGTGSSYNQQFF. The J gene is TRBJ2-1, the V gene TRBV10-3, with 9 bases matching TRBD1. The CDR3 spans 16 residues. CDR1 ENHRY and CDR2 SYGVKD come from the germline V gene.

The J gene is TRBJ2-7, the V gene TRBV5-1; D is perhaps TRBD1 (5 bases). The CDR3 has 18 amino acids. The V gene lost 1 base and the J gene lost 0 bases, with 20 bases spanning the gap. Germline-derived CDR1 and CDR2 are SGHRS and YFSETQ. DNA of the CDR3: TGCGCCAGCAGCTTGCCAAAATCAATGACAGCGAACTCCTACGAGCAGTACTTC. This sequence encodes CASSLPKSMTANSYEQYF. The whole variable domain, filled in from reference TRBV5-1 and TRBJ2-7, reads KAGVTQTPRYLIKTRGQQVTLSCSPISGHRSVSWYQQTPGQGLQFLFEYFSETQRNKGNFPGRFSGRQFSNSRSEMNVSTLELGDSALYLCASSLPKSMTANSYEQYFGPGTRLTVT.

This clonotype was recorded once. The J gene is TRBJ2-1, the V gene TRBV20-1, with 8 bases that match TRBD2. The CDR3 contains 17 residues. J gave up 10 bases and V 3 bases, and 20 bases lay outside the gene matches. The germline CDR1 and CDR2 sequences are DFQATT and SNEGSKA (reference sequence). The CDR3 is CSARGLREGAYPREQFF. In DNA form, the CDR3 reads TGCAGTGCTAGGGGTCTTCGGGAGGGCGCTTATCCCAGGGAGCAGTTCTTC.